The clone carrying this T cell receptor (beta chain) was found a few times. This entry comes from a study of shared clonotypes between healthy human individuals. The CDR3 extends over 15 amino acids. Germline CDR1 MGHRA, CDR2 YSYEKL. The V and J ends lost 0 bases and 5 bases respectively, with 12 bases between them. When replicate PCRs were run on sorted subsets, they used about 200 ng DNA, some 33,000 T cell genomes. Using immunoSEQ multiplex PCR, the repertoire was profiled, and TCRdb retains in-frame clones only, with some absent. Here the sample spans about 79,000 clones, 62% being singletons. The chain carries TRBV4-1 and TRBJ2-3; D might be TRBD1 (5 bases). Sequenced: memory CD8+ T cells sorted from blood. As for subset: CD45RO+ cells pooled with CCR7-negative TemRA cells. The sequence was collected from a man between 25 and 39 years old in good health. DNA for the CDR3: TGCGCCAGCAGCCAAGAGGATCTAGGGGTAGATACGCAGTATTTT. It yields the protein CASSQEDLGVDTQYF.